This entry lists 10 T cell receptor beta chains sequenced from one sample in a study of blood T cell repertoires in COVID-19. Assay used: immunoSEQ multiplex PCR; TCRdb lists only in-frame clones, some missing. The repertoire has tens of thousands of clones, approximately 85% of them found once; the top ten carry about 8.6%. Material: peripheral blood. The receptors originated from a man at least 80 years old with active COVID-19.

This chain uses TRBV15 with TRBJ2-3; tentative D call: TRBD2 (5 bases). With 8 bases removed from V and 3 bases from J, the gap between germline ends came to 15 bases. Germline assignment: CDR1 LNHNV and CDR2 YYDKDF (reference sequence). The CDR3 is 14 residues long. In DNA form, the CDR3 reads TGTGCCACCCGAGACTACCGGGTTACAGATACGCAGTATTTT. Protein product: CATRDYRVTDTQYF.

Here the CDR3 DNA reads TGTGCCACCAGCAGAGGGGACAGGGAAAAACTGTTTTTT. This gives the protein CATSRGDREKLFF. V and J are TRBV15 and TRBJ1-4; 8 bases line up with TRBD1. The CDR3 is made up of 13 amino acids. Germline V gene sequence: CDR1 LNHNV, CDR2 YYDKDF (reference sequence). Trimming at V came to 1 base and at J to 8 bases, leaving 0 bases not matched to a gene.

The chain employs TRBV2 and TRBJ1-6; TRBD1 agrees at 9 bases. This CDR3 has 14 residues. V was clipped by 5 bases and J by 10 bases; unmatched bases: 6. Germline CDR1 is SNHLY and CDR2 is FYNNEI. The CDR3 is CASSPGQGLSPLHF. DNA of the CDR3: TGTGCCAGCAGTCCGGGACAGGGATTGTCACCCCTCCACTTT.

This clone was detected only once. The chain uses TRBV5-1 and TRBJ2-1; possible D gene TRBD2, 5 bases. V dropped 4 bases and J dropped 4 bases, with 15 bases sitting between them. The germline CDR1 and CDR2 sequences are SGHRS and YFSETQ. This CDR3 has 15 amino acids. CDR3 in amino acids: CASSRGRNTYNEQFF. The CDR3 bases are TGCGCCAGCAGCCGGGGAAGGAATACATACAATGAGCAGTTCTTC.

This clone has a handful of counts. The V call is TRBV2, the J call TRBJ1-3, with 7 bases matching TRBD1. Trimming cost V 8 bases and J 0 bases; bases outside gene matches: 4. The length of the CDR3 is 14 residues. The germline V gene encodes CDR1 SNHLY and CDR2 FYNNEI. CDR3 sequence (DNA): TGTGCCAGCCTGGACAGGTTCTCTGGAAACACCATATATTTT. Its translation: CASLDRFSGNTIYF.

This chain links TRBV5-5 with TRBJ2-7; the match to TRBD1 covers 7 bases. CDR3 length equals 15 residues. The germline CDR1 and CDR2 sequences are SGHKS and YYEKEE (reference sequence). The trim removed 7 bases at V and 3 bases at J, leaving 13 bases unmatched. The CDR3 is CASFLYGTDNYEQYF. CDR3 DNA sequence: TGTGCCAGCTTCCTGTACGGGACAGACAACTACGAGCAGTACTTC.

The sample holds a few counts of this clone. This chain links TRBV28 with TRBJ2-7; 8 positions match TRBD2. This CDR3 contains 16 residues. With V trimmed by 6 bases and J by 6 bases, 16 bases remained unmatched. CDR1 and CDR2 (germline): MDHEN, SYDVKM. The CDR3 DNA follows: TGTGCCAGCAGCAGTTTCCGGGGGGGGACTCGGACCGAGCAGTACTTC. Translation gives CASSSFRGGTRTEQYF.

This clone has more than one count but fewer than ten. The chain links TRBV7-2 to TRBJ1-6; 7 bases are shared with TRBD1. There are 13 residues in the CDR3. Per germline, CDR1 SGHTA and CDR2 FQGNSA. J gave up 10 bases and V 4 bases, and 4 bases lay outside the gene matches. The chain's CDR3 is CASSSTGDSPLHF. For the CDR3, the DNA is TGTGCCAGCAGCTCCACAGGGGACTCACCCCTCCACTTT.

V is TRBV7-9 and J is TRBJ2-7; D call uncertain. V lost 3 bases and J lost 1, with 13 bases in between. This CDR3 spans 15 amino acids. Germline V CDR1 and CDR2: SEHNR, FQNEAQ (reference sequence). The CDR3 DNA reads TGTGCCAGCAGCTTGGCGGTTTTTCCGTCCTACGAGCAGTACTTC. Translating it yields CASSLAVFPSYEQYF.

The chain joins TRBV6-2 or TRBV6-3 to TRBJ2-7; 9 bases align to TRBD2. Losses at the gene ends were 2 bases for V and 0 bases for J; bases not matched to a gene: 2. The CDR3 loop spans 15 amino acids. The V gene's germline CDR1 is MNHEY and CDR2 SVGEGT. Here the CDR3 reads CASSYKRGVSYEQYF. CDR3 in DNA: TGTGCCAGCAGTTACAAGCGGGGGGTCTCCTACGAGCAGTACTTC.